Sequencing of this T cell receptor beta chain was carried out in a study of T cell responses to AZD1222 COVID-19 vaccine. Study-level results: As reported, nearly half of all spike-specific TCRs target variant regions that are unmutated.

With respect to this clone: Its antigen remains unknown.

The CDR3 length is 15 residues. Trimming cost V 5 bases and J 0 bases; bases outside gene matches: 4. Germline-derived CDR1 and CDR2 are MNHEY and SVGAGI. The data were produced by immunoSEQ multiplex PCR, yet TCRdb's version contains in-frame clones alone and is incomplete. The repertoire holds about 150,000 clones, with approximately 91% as singletons. This sample comprised peripheral blood, obtained 28 days after the second AZD1222 dose. The chain employs TRBV6-5 and TRBJ2-7, with 10 bases identical to TRBD1. The clonotype originates from an adult who received the AZD1222 COVID-19 vaccine. The CDR3 sequence: CASSPRTGGSYEQYF. For the CDR3, the DNA is TGTGCCAGCAGTCCTAGGACAGGGGGCTCCTACGAGCAGTACTTC.